This TCR beta chain came from a study of regulatory T cells in long-lasting Graves disease. Study details: Graves' patients, newly diagnosed, had taken antithyroid drugs under 3 months.

The germline V and J ends were trimmed by 0 bases and 3 bases, with 12 bases remaining between them. Germline CDR1 is DFQATT and CDR2 is SNEGSKA (reference sequence). This CDR3 has 14 amino acids. Assembly of TCR beta libraries relied on iRepertoire HTBI primers together with Arm-PCR of CDR3 regions. In TCRdb, the multiplex PCR reads were re-called with MiXCR into one record per CDR3 protein. Among 450,000 to 600,000 distinct CDR3 sequences listed, 15% to 20% were seen once. This clonotype was recorded many times. Time point noted: newly diagnosed GD, antithyroid drugs for less than 3 months. With RNA extracted from PBMCs as input, the TCR library was made. These data are also associated with another study on T cells in Graves' hyperthyroidism and ophthalmopathy. That work adds: Absent ophthalmopathy progression within 18 months defined stable Graves' hyperthyroidism. HTBI primers were employed in a first-round RT-PCR of the TCR CDR3. Also found in blood were most expanded thyroid clonotypes above 0.001.

Sequences were derived from peripheral blood mononuclear cells (PBMCs), sampled at new diagnosis, from a patient treated with antithyroid drugs. The receptor comes from a man between 35 and 55 years old with Graves disease. V usage is TRBV20-1 and J usage is TRBJ2-7; D gene uncertain. The CDR3: CSARDGKTLYEQYF. CDR3 nucleotides: TGCAGTGCTAGAGATGGTAAGACTCTCTACGAGCAGTACTTC.